The 9 T cell receptor beta chains listed next were all sequenced from one sample in a study of identical twins. TCRdb reprocessed the 5' RACE reads with MiXCR, giving one entry per CDR3 protein. The table records roughly 480,000 distinct CDR3 sequences, 24% of them present only once. The same sample was also used in a study of T cells expressing NK-cell markers.

Sequencing was performed on CD4+ T cells sorted from blood. These receptors came from a woman between 18 and 30 years old in good health.

The chain combines TRBV5-1 with TRBJ1-5; D gene ambiguous. From germline, CDR1 is SGHRS and CDR2 YFSETQ. The CDR3 has 15 amino acids. V lost 0 bases, J lost 7 bases, and 14 bases lay in between. The CDR3 DNA sequence: TGCGCCAGCAGCTTGGTTGGCGGGCTCTACCAGCCCCAGCATTTT. Translation gives CASSLVGGLYQPQHF.

The J gene is TRBJ2-1, the V gene TRBV6-1, with TRBD2 matching 12 bases. The germline CDR1 and CDR2 sequences are MNHNS and SASEGT. The V gene end was trimmed by 6 bases and the J gene end by 10 bases; junction bases not matched to a gene: 4. The CDR3 runs 13 residues. CDR3 bases: TGTGCCAGCAGCCTAGCGGGAGGGTGGGAGCAGTTCTTC. It encodes CASSLAGGWEQFF.

This chain connects TRBV20-1 to TRBJ2-7; D is ambiguous. The CDR3 is 14 residues long. CDR1 and CDR2 from the germline V gene are DFQATT and SNEGSKA (reference sequence). With 3 bases removed from V and 5 bases from J, the gap between germline ends came to 17 bases. The CDR3 region has the DNA TGCAGTGCTAGCGGACCCCTAGATACAAACGAGCAGTACTTC. Its protein product is CSASGPLDTNEQYF.

The chain is built from TRBV5-1 and TRBJ2-4; TRBD1 matches at 7 bases. The V and J ends lost 4 bases and 2 bases, in that order; junction bases with no gene match: 12. Germline V CDR1 and CDR2: SGHRS, YFSETQ. The CDR3 spans 17 residues. The CDR3 bases are TGCGCCAGCAGCCTGAATCCGGGACAGACGACCAAAAACATTCAGTACTTC. It is translated as CASSLNPGQTTKNIQYF. The complete variable domain, with remaining parts taken from reference TRBV5-1 and TRBJ2-4, reads KAGVTQTPRYLIKTRGQQVTLSCSPISGHRSVSWYQQTPGQGLQFLFEYFSETQRNKGNFPGRFSGRQFSNSRSEMNVSTLELGDSALYLCASSLNPGQTTKNIQYFGAGTRLSVL.

This clonotype has more than one count but fewer than ten. This chain links TRBV10-1 with TRBJ1-1, with 7 positions matching TRBD1. The V segment lost 4 bases and the J segment 7 bases; nucleotides outside the gene matches: 9. This CDR3 has 14 amino acids. Germline V gives CDR1 WNHNN, CDR2 SYGVQD (reference sequence). The CDR3 sequence: CASSASRGRSEAFF. The CDR3 nucleotides read TGCGCCAGCAGTGCATCGAGGGGGCGAAGTGAAGCTTTCTTT.

The chain couples TRBV12-3 or TRBV12-4 to TRBJ1-2; perhaps TRBD1 as D (5 bases). The CDR3 spans 15 residues. Trimming left V 2 bases short and J 2 bases short, with 12 bases between. CDR3 region: CASSLLRGLNYGYTF. The DNA for the CDR3 is TGTGCCAGCAGTTTACTGCGGGGCCTGAACTATGGCTACACCTTC.

The CDR3 protein is CSAIDTTSYEQYF. The CDR3 nucleotides are TGCAGTGCTATCGACACCACTTCCTACGAGCAGTACTTC. V and J are TRBV20-1 and TRBJ2-7; no definite D call. The CDR3 loop spans 13 amino acids. In germline, CDR1 is DFQATT, CDR2 SNEGSKA (reference sequence). The germline V and J ends were trimmed by 4 bases and 1 base, with 11 bases remaining between them.

The V and J genes are TRBV20-1 and TRBJ2-5, with D uncertain. V shed 8 bases and J shed 2 bases, with 9 bases lying between them. The length of the CDR3 is 11 residues. Germline-derived CDR1 and CDR2 are DFQATT and SNEGSKA (reference sequence). The CDR3 region is CSTRKQETQYF. The DNA for the CDR3 is TGCAGTACCCGGAAACAAGAGACCCAGTACTTC.

This clonotype turned up a few times. The V and J genes are TRBV29-1 and TRBJ2-1; D remains ambiguous. This CDR3 is 11 amino acids long. V gave up 5 bases and J gave up 5 bases, with 7 bases separating them. Germline values: CDR1 SQVTM, CDR2 ANQGSEA. CDR3 DNA: TGCAGCGTTCGCAGAAACAATGAGCAGTTCTTC. Translation gives CSVRRNNEQFF.